This T cell receptor (beta chain) appears in the sequencing data of a study of graft-versus-host responses after intestinal transplantation. This CDR3 has 13 amino acids. Germline CDR1 reads MDHEN; CDR2 reads SYDVKM. Sequencing was performed with immunoSEQ multiplex PCR; in TCRdb, only in-frame clones are kept and a portion is missing. The profile covers 75,000 to 100,000 clones, with around 88% appearing a single time and 1.4% taken by the ten largest. Comments on this clone: The junction does not match germline at one end; this may be a read error.

This sequence was found in a human patient who received an intestinal transplant, so some T cells may come from the graft donor. This rearrangement joins TRBV28 to TRBJ2-7; the D is unclear. The sequenced sample was PBMCs, obtained 255 days after intestinal transplant. CDR3 amino acids: CASSLSPSHEQYF. In DNA, the CDR3 is TGTGCCAGCAGTTTGTCCCCCTCCCACGAGCAGTACTTC. Full variable domain (outside the CDR3, taken from reference TRBV28 and TRBJ2-7): DVKVTQSSRYLVKRTGEKVFLECVQDMDHENMFWYRQDPGLGLRLIYFSYDVKMKEKGDIPEGYSVSREKKERFSLILESASTNQTSMYLCASSLSPSHEQYFGPGTRLTVT.